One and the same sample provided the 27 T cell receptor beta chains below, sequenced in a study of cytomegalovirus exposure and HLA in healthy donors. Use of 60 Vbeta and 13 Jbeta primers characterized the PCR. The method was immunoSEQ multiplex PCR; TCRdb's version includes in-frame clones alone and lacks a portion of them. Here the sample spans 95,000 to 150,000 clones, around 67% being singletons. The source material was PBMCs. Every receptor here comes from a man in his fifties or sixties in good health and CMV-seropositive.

For the CDR3, the DNA is TGTGCCAGCTCACGGGGGGCAAGCACTGAAGCTTTCTTT. Amino acid sequence: CASSRGASTEAFF. The V gene is TRBV6-5, the J gene TRBJ1-1; a possible D gene is TRBD1 (6 bases). Trimming stripped 8 bases from V and 4 bases from J, with 14 bases between. The CDR3 runs to 13 residues. Germline V gene lookup returns CDR1 MNHEY and CDR2 SVGAGI.

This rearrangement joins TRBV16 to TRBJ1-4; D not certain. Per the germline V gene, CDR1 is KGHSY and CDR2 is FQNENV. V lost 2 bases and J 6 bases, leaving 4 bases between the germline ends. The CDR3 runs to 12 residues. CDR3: CASSQTDEKLFF. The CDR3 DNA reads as TGTGCCAGCAGCCAAACGGATGAAAAACTGTTTTTT.

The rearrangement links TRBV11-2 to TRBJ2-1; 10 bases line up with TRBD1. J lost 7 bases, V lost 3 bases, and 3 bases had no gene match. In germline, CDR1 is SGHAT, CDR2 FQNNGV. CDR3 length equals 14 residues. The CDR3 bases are TGTGCCAGCAGCTTGTGGACAGGGGGAAATGAGCAGTTCTTC. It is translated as CASSLWTGGNEQFF.

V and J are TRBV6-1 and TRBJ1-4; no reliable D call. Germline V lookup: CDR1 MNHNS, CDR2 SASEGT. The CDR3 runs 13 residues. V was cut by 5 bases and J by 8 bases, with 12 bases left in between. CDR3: CASSTTGLEKLFF. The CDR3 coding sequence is TGTGCCAGCAGTACGACCGGGTTAGAAAAACTGTTTTTT.

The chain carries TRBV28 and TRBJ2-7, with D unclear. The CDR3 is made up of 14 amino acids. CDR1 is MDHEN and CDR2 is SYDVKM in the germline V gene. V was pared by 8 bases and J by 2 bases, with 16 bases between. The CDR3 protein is CASRREANTYEQYF. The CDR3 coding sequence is TGTGCCAGCCGCCGTGAGGCAAACACCTACGAGCAGTACTTC.

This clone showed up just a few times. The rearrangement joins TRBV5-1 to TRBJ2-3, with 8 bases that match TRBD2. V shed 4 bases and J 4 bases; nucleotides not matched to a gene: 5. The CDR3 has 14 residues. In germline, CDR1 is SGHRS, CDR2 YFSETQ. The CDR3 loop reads CASSLRGGADTQYF. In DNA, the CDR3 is TGCGCCAGCAGCCTACGGGGGGGGGCAGATACGCAGTATTTT.

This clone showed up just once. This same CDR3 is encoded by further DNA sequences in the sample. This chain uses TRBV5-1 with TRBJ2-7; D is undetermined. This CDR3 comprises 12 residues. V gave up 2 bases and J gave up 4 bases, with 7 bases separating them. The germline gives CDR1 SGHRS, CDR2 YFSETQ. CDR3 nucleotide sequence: TGCGCCAGCAGCTTAGATACTTACGAGCAGTACTTC. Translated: CASSLDTYEQYF.

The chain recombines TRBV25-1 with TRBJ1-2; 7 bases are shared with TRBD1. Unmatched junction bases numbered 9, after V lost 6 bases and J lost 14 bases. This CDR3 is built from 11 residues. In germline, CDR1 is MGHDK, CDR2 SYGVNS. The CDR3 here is CASSVGQEHTF. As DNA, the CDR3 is TGTGCCAGCAGCGTCGGACAGGAGCATACCTTC.

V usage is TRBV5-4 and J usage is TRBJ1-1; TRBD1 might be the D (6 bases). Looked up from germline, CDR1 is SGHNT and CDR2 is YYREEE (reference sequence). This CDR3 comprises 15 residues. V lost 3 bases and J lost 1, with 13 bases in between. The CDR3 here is CASSSNKQGNTEAFF. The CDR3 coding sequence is TGTGCCAGCAGCTCGAATAAACAGGGGAACACTGAAGCTTTCTTT.

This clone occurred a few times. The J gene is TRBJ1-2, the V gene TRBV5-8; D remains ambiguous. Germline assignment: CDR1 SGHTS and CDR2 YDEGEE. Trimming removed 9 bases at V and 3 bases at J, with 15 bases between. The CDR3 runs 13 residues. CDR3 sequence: CANPTEVDYGYTF. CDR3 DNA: TGTGCCAACCCGACGGAGGTGGACTATGGCTACACCTTC.

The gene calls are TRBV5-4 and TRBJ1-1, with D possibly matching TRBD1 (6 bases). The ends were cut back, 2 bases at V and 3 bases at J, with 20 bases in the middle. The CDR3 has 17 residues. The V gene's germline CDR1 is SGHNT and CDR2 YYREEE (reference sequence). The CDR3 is CASSFAAGARRDTEAFF. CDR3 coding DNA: TGTGCCAGCAGCTTCGCGGCAGGGGCGAGGCGAGACACTGAAGCTTTCTTT.

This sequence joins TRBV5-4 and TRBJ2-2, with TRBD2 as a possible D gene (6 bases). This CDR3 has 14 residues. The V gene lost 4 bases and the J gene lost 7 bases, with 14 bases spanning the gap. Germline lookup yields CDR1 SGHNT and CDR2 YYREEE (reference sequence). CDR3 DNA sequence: TGTGCCAGCAGCATCGGGACTGCCAGCGGGGAGCTGTTTTTT. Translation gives CASSIGTASGELFF.

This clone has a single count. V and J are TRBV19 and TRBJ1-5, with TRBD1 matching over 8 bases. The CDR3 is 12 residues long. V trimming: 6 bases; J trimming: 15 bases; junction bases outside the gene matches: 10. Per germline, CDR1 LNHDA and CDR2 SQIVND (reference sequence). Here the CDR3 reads CASRDLDRGWHF. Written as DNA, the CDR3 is TGTGCCAGTAGGGACCTCGACAGGGGATGGCATTTT.

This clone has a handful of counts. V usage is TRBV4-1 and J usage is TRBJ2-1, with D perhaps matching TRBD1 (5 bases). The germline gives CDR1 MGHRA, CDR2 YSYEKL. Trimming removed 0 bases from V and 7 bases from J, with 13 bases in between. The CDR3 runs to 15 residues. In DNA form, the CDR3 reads TGCGCCAGCAGCCAAGATGCACCAGGGTGGAATGAGCAGTTCTTC. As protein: CASSQDAPGWNEQFF.

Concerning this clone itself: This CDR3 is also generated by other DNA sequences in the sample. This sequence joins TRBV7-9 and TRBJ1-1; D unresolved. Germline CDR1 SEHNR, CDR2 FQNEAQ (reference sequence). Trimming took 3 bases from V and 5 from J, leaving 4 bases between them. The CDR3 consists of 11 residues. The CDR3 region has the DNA TGTGCCAGCAGCTTTCTGACTGAAGCTTTCTTT. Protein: CASSFLTEAFF.

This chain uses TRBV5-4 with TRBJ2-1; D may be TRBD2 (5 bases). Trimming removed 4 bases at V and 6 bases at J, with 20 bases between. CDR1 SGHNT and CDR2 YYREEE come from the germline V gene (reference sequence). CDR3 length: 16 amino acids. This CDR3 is CASSPKTTRLGNEQFF. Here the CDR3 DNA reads TGTGCCAGCAGCCCAAAGACTACTAGATTGGGCAATGAGCAGTTCTTC.

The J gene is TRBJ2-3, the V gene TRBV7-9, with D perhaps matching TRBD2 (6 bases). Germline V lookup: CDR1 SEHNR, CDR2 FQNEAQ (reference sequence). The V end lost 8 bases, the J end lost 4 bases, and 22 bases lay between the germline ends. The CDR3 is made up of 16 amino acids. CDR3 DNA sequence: TGTGCCAGCGGCACTGGAACCGGGACTTCCCCAGATACGCAGTATTTT. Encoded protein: CASGTGTGTSPDTQYF.

CDR3 in amino acids: CASSVRENYEQYF. The CDR3 DNA reads as TGCGCCAGCAGCGTCCGGGAGAACTACGAGCAGTACTTC. The V gene is TRBV5-1, the J gene TRBJ2-7; TRBD2 might be the D (6 bases). The CDR3 length is 13 residues. CDR1 and CDR2 from the germline V gene are SGHRS and YFSETQ. V lost 4 bases and J lost 3, with 11 bases in between.

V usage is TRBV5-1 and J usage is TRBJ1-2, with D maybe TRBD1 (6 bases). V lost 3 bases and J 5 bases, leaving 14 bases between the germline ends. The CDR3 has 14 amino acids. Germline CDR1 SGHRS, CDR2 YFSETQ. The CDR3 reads CASSSGDSLYGYTF. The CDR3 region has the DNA TGCGCCAGCAGCTCAGGGGATAGCCTATATGGCTACACCTTC.

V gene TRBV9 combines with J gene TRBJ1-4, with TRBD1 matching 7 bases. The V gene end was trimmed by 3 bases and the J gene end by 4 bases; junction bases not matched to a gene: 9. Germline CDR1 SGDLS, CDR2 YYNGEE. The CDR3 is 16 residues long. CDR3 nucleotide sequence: TGTGCCAGCAGCGCGCGGACGGGACAGATTAATGAAAAACTGTTTTTT. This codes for CASSARTGQINEKLFF.

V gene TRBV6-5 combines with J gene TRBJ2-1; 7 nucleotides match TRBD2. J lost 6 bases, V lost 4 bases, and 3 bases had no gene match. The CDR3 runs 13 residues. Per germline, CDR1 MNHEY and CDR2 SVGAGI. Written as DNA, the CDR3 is TGTGCCAGCAGTTTCCCGGGAGGCAATGAGCAGTTCTTC. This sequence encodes CASSFPGGNEQFF.

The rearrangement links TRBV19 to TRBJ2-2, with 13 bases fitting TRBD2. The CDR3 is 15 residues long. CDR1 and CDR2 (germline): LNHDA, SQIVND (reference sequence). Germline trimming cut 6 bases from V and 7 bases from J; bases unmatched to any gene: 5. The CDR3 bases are TGTGCCAGTAGCACTAGCGGGGGGGCCGTCGGGGAGCTGTTTTTT. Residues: CASSTSGGAVGELFF. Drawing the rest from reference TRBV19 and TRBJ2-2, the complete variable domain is DGGITQSPKYLFRKEGQNVTLSCEQNLNHDAMYWYRQDPGQGLRLIYYSQIVNDFQKGDIAEGYSVSREKKESFPLTVTSAQKNPTAFYLCASSTSGGAVGELFFGEGSRLTVL.

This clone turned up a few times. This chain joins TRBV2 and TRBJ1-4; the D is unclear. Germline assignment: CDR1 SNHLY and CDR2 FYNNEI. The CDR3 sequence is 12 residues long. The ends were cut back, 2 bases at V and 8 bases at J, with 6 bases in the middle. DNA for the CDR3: TGTGCCAGCAGTGAAATGACAGAAAAACTGTTTTTT. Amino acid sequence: CASSEMTEKLFF.

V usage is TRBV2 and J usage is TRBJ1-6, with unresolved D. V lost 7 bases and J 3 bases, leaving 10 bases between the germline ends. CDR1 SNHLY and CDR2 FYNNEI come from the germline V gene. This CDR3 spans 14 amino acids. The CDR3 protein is CASNSQVYNSPLHF. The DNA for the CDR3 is TGTGCCAGCAATTCACAAGTCTATAATTCACCCCTCCACTTT. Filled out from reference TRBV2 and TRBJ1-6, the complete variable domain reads EPEVTQTPSHQVTQMGQEVILRCVPISNHLYFYWYRQILGQKVEFLVSFYNNEISEKSEIFDDQFSVERPDGSNFTLKIRSTKLEDSAMYFCASNSQVYNSPLHFGNGTRLTVT.

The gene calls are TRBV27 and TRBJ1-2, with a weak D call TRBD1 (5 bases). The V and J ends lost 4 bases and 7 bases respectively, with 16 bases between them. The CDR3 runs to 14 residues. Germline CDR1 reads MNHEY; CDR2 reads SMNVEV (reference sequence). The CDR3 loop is CASSSPLREGGYTF. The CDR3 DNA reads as TGTGCCAGCAGTTCCCCCCTCAGGGAAGGTGGCTACACCTTC.

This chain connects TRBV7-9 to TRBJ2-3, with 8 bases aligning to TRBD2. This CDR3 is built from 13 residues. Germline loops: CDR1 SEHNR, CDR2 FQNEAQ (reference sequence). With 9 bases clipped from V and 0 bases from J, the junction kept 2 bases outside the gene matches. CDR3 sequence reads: CASKRGSTDTQYF. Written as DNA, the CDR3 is TGTGCCAGTAAGCGGGGGAGCACAGATACGCAGTATTTT. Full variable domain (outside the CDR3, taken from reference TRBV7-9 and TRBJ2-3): DTGVSQNPRHKITKRGQNVTFRCDPISEHNRLYWYRQTLGQGPEFLTYFQNEAQLEKSRLLSDRFSAERPKGSFSTLEIQRTEQGDSAMYLCASKRGSTDTQYFGPGTRLTVL.

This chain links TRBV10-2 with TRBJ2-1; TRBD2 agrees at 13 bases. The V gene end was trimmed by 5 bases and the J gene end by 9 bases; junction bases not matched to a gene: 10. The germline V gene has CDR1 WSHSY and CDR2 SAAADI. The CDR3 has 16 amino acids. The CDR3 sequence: CASSTPGTSGMGEQFF. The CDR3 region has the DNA TGCGCCAGCAGTACACCCGGGACTAGCGGGATGGGTGAGCAGTTCTTC.